This TCR beta chain stems from a study of follicular helper T cells after annual influenza vaccination. General study results and limits: Rare clonotypes were missed; only about 8.5-21% of cells gave TCRB. Recurrent ICOS+CD38+ cTfh clonotypes included tetramer and AIM influenza-specific ones.

The protocol was immunoSEQ multiplex PCR, while the TCRdb copy is restricted to in-frame clones and leaves out a portion. This sample carries about 4,800 clones, approximately 83% of them seen once, and the ten largest clones take more than 0.9%. This CDR3 contains 14 residues. V lost 10 bases, J lost 0 bases, and 6 bases stayed unmatched. Germline CDR1 is ENHRY and CDR2 is SYGVKD. Time point noted: 2015-2016 season, 7 days after influenza vaccination. Per time point, roughly 35-100 mL of blood was sampled. Details on this clone: The antigen is undetermined.

Sequences were derived from CXCR5+ CD38- circulating T follicular helper cells from blood, sampled 7 days after influenza vaccination. The subset: circulating Tfh, non-naive CD4+CXCR5+PD-1+ (ICOS+CD38+ or ICOS-CD38-). The receptor comes from an adult who received the influenza vaccine. V usage is TRBV10-3 and J usage is TRBJ2-1, with TRBD2 identical over 7 bases. In DNA, the CDR3 is TGTGCCACGCAAGGACTAGTCTCCTACAATGAGCAGTTCTTC. It codes for CATQGLVSYNEQFF.